The clone carrying this TCR beta chain showed up many times. Its antigen is not identified. This CDR3 region has 13 residues. Germline CDR1 and CDR2: LNHNV and YYDKDF (reference sequence). Trimming at V came to 5 bases and at J to 4 bases, leaving 3 bases not matched to a gene. By quantitative 5'-RACE with molecular barcodes, the TCR beta libraries were made. TCRdb fed the 5' RACE reads into MiXCR, producing one record per CDR3 protein. The data show approximately 140,000 distinct CDR3 sequences, with roughly 8% seen just once and about 7.3% held by the top ten. This record belongs to a study of CD8 T cells in ankylosing spondylitis. Study-wide findings and caveats: Fewer than 10 highly homologous variants formed a TCR beta motif that appeared characteristic of ankylosing spondylitis blood. Reportedly, disease-linked clones are significantly enriched in ankylosing spondylitis patients' matched synovial fluid.

The specimen was synovial fluid, either unsorted or a sorted T cell fraction (not recorded which). The rearrangement uses TRBV15 and TRBJ1-2, with TRBD1 matching 8 bases. The clonotype was recovered from a male donor with ankylosing spondylitis. Here the CDR3 reads CATSVDRGYGYTF. The CDR3, as DNA: TGTGCCACCAGCGTAGACAGGGGCTATGGCTACACCTTC.